What follows are 30 T cell receptor beta chains derived from one specimen sequenced in a study of T cell changes during pregnancy in multiple sclerosis (dated by TCRdb to the late 2010s). Libraries were constructed by the immunoSEQ multiplex PCR assay. The clones in this table, taken by TCRdb from immuneACCESS, are in-frame only. Not every clone is retained; where verified, under half of the shortfall comes from an unresolved V gene, and the cause of the rest is unknown. This sample comprises approximately 110,000 clones, 80% to 95% of them detected only once. The ten largest clones represent about 3.5% of the sample. This material consisted of peripheral blood, taken after pregnancy. These receptors originate from a female donor with multiple sclerosis, enrolled in a pregnancy study.

This clone was detected only once. The gene calls are TRBV5-6 and TRBJ2-5; 7 bases are a match to TRBD2. The CDR3 covers 17 residues. Germline V CDR1 and CDR2: SGHDT, YYEEEE. J gave up 1 base and V 0 bases, and 9 bases lay outside the gene matches. CDR3 sequence reads: CASSLDWAGGGQETQYF. The CDR3 region has the DNA TGTGCCAGCAGCTTGGATTGGGCGGGCGGGGGCCAAGAGACCCAGTACTTC.

V is TRBV6-7 and J is TRBJ2-5; D might be TRBD1 (5 bases). TRBV6-7 is annotated as an ORF whose role is uncertain. The CDR3 totals 14 residues. Trimming shortened V by 4 bases and J by 0 bases, and 9 bases separated the two germline ends. CDR3 nucleotides: TGTGCCAGCAGTTGCACAGGTGACCAAGAGACCCAGTACTTC. This translates into CASSCTGDQETQYF.

The chain carries TRBV9 and TRBJ1-4; D might be TRBD1 (6 bases). This CDR3 contains 15 residues. Trimming removed 1 base from V and 7 bases from J, with 14 bases in between. The germline V gene has CDR1 SGDLS and CDR2 YYNGEE. CDR3 protein: CASSVFGGAGEKLFF. In DNA form, the CDR3 reads TGTGCCAGCAGCGTATTCGGGGGGGCTGGTGAAAAACTGTTTTTT.

The chain employs TRBV29-1 and TRBJ2-7; 9 bases fit TRBD1. Trimming cost V 3 bases and J 4 bases; bases outside gene matches: 4. The CDR3 sequence is 13 residues long. The germline gives CDR1 SQVTM, CDR2 ANQGSEA. The CDR3 sequence: CSVEGQGAYEQYF. Here the CDR3 DNA reads TGCAGCGTTGAGGGACAGGGAGCGTACGAGCAGTACTTC.

The V gene is TRBV2, the J gene TRBJ1-6; 9 bases fit TRBD1. There are 16 residues in the CDR3. V lost 5 bases, J lost 10 bases, and 12 bases stayed unmatched. Germline V gene data show CDR1 as SNHLY and CDR2 as FYNNEI. The CDR3 loop reads CASSPGQGRIRSPLHF. The CDR3 DNA follows: TGTGCCAGCAGTCCGGGACAGGGAAGGATCAGGTCACCCCTCCACTTT.

The chain uses TRBV6-1 and TRBJ1-2; TRBD1 matches at 8 bases. Trimming took 10 bases from V and 8 from J; bases not matched to a gene: 9. Germline-derived CDR1 and CDR2 are MNHNS and SASEGT. This CDR3 region has 12 residues. Here the CDR3 reads CAILTGALGYTF. CDR3 nucleotides: TGTGCCATTTTGACAGGGGCCCTAGGCTACACCTTC.

The CDR3 reads CASSHNGGTDTGELFF. The CDR3 DNA is TGTGCCAGTAGTCATAATGGGGGCACGGACACCGGGGAGCTGTTTTTT. The genes are TRBV19 and TRBJ2-2, with a possible D match to TRBD1 (6 bases). The V end lost 5 bases, the J end lost 3 bases, and 16 bases lay between the germline ends. The CDR3 is 16 residues long. Germline V gene lookup returns CDR1 LNHDA and CDR2 SQIVND (reference sequence).

This rearrangement joins TRBV6-1 to TRBJ2-1; D not resolved. This CDR3 is built from 11 residues. The V and J ends lost 6 bases and 9 bases respectively, with 9 bases between them. Germline values: CDR1 MNHNS, CDR2 SASEGT. The chain's CDR3 is CASSARSEQFF. The CDR3 DNA sequence: TGTGCCAGCAGCGCACGGAGTGAGCAGTTCTTC.

This clone has a single count. The chain employs TRBV27 and TRBJ1-6; D not certain. Trimming stripped 3 bases from V and 7 bases from J, with 10 bases between. CDR3 length equals 14 residues. From germline, CDR1 is MNHEY and CDR2 SMNVEV (reference sequence). The CDR3 DNA sequence: TGTGCCAGCAGTTTTAAAGGAGACAATTCACCCCTCCACTTT. The encoded protein is CASSFKGDNSPLHF.

Only a few counts were recorded for this clone. The chain recombines TRBV2 with TRBJ1-2, with D unresolved. CDR1 SNHLY and CDR2 FYNNEI come from the germline V gene. This CDR3 is built from 12 residues. Trimming shortened V by 1 base and J by 4 bases, and 4 bases separated the two germline ends. CDR3 loop: CASSEDSYGYTF. The CDR3 bases are TGTGCCAGCAGTGAAGACAGCTATGGCTACACCTTC.

V is TRBV5-5 and J is TRBJ2-7; TRBD1 matches at 12 bases. The germline V gene encodes CDR1 SGHKS and CDR2 YYEKEE (reference sequence). Germline trimming cut 0 bases from V and 6 bases from J; bases unmatched to any gene: 4. The CDR3 runs to 15 residues. The CDR3 loop is CASSLVGQGAFEQYF. The CDR3 DNA sequence: TGTGCCAGCAGCTTGGTGGGACAGGGGGCTTTCGAGCAGTACTTC. The full variable domain, rest sourced from reference TRBV5-5 and TRBJ2-7, is DAGVTQSPTHLIKTRGQQVTLRCSPISGHKSVSWYQQVLGQGPQFIFQYYEKEERGRGNFPDRFSARQFPNYSSELNVNALLLGDSALYLCASSLVGQGAFEQYFGPGTRLTVT.

The chain has TRBV27 and TRBJ2-7; 12 bases map to TRBD2. V was clipped by 5 bases and J by 3 bases; unmatched bases: 11. This CDR3 has 17 amino acids. Germline V lookup: CDR1 MNHEY, CDR2 SMNVEV (reference sequence). CDR3: CASSPRSRTSGVYEQYF. The DNA for the CDR3 is TGTGCCAGCAGTCCCAGGAGCCGGACTAGCGGGGTCTACGAGCAGTACTTC.

In DNA form, the CDR3 reads TGTGCCAGCAGCGTAGTAGGGGGTACGCAGTATTTT. This codes for CASSVVGGTQYF. This chain connects TRBV9 to TRBJ2-3, with a possible D match to TRBD1 (6 bases). V was shortened by 0 bases and J by 8 bases, with 7 bases between the two germline ends. This CDR3 contains 12 residues. Looked up from germline, CDR1 is SGDLS and CDR2 is YYNGEE.

The rearrangement joins TRBV7-9 to TRBJ2-7; D not resolved. Trimming took off 1 base at V and 3 bases at J, with 13 bases between the two ends. CDR3 length: 15 residues. Germline V gene lookup returns CDR1 SEHNR and CDR2 FQNEAQ (reference sequence). CDR3 loop: CASSLEPLGDYEQYF. The CDR3 DNA is TGTGCCAGCAGCTTAGAGCCTTTGGGCGACTACGAGCAGTACTTC.

V is TRBV5-1 and J is TRBJ2-7, with D perhaps matching TRBD2 (5 bases). Per germline, CDR1 SGHRS and CDR2 YFSETQ. The CDR3 totals 14 residues. V lost 3 bases and J lost 4, with 14 bases in between. CDR3 DNA sequence: TGCGCCAGCAGCTCCCCGGGGATTGGGTACGAGCAGTACTTC. Its translation is CASSSPGIGYEQYF.

The rearrangement joins TRBV6-1 to TRBJ2-1; TRBD1 aligns across 12 bases. Germline V gene data show CDR1 as MNHNS and CDR2 as SASEGT. CDR3 size: 14 residues. With 6 bases clipped from V and 9 bases from J, the junction kept 6 bases outside the gene matches. CDR3 loop: CASSRDRGPAEQFF. In DNA, the CDR3 is TGTGCCAGCAGCAGGGACAGGGGGCCGGCTGAGCAGTTCTTC.

The chain carries TRBV18 and TRBJ1-2, with no clear D. V was cut by 2 bases and J by 2 bases, with 9 bases left in between. The germline V gene has CDR1 KGHSH and CDR2 LQKENI. The CDR3 length is 14 residues. In DNA, the CDR3 is TGTGCCAGCTCACCAACCCATGAGAACTATGGCTACACCTTC. It codes for CASSPTHENYGYTF.

This chain links TRBV7-9 with TRBJ2-7; D unresolved. V shed 0 bases and J shed 6 bases, with 3 bases lying between them. The germline V gene has CDR1 SEHNR and CDR2 FQNEAQ (reference sequence). The CDR3 is made up of 11 amino acids. CDR3 sequence: CASSLAIEQYF. The CDR3 region has the DNA TGTGCCAGCAGCTTAGCTATCGAGCAGTACTTC.

CDR3 DNA sequence: TGTGCCACCAGCAGAGAAGGGAGCTCTGGAAACACCATATATTTT. This encodes CATSREGSSGNTIYF. V gene TRBV15 combines with J gene TRBJ1-3; D unresolved. Germline V CDR1 and CDR2: LNHNV, YYDKDF (reference sequence). This CDR3 has 15 amino acids. The germline V and J ends were trimmed by 0 bases and 0 bases, with 6 bases remaining between them.

V is TRBV5-1 and J is TRBJ2-1; 9 nucleotides line up with TRBD2. This CDR3 region has 16 residues. From germline, CDR1 is SGHRS and CDR2 YFSETQ. V gave up 3 bases and J gave up 9 bases; unmatched junction bases: 13. The CDR3 DNA reads as TGCGCCAGCAGCTCAGGCGGGGGGGCTGGCGTCCTTGAGCAGTTCTTC. This codes for CASSSGGGAGVLEQFF.

The V and J genes are TRBV6-5 and TRBJ2-5, with TRBD1 as a possible D gene (6 bases). The CDR3 covers 14 residues. With 4 bases removed from V and 4 bases from J, the gap between germline ends came to 13 bases. CDR1 and CDR2 from the germline V gene are MNHEY and SVGAGI. The CDR3 DNA reads TGTGCCAGCAGTTCCCTGAGCAGGGGAGAGACCCAGTACTTC. This sequence encodes CASSSLSRGETQYF.

The chain joins TRBV7-9 to TRBJ2-1; 11 nucleotides agree with TRBD2. Trimming took 5 bases from V and 7 from J; bases not matched to a gene: 7. The CDR3 contains 15 residues. CDR1 and CDR2 (germline): SEHNR, FQNEAQ (reference sequence). For the CDR3, the DNA is TGTGCCAGCAGCCCTCTAGCGGGGGGCGGGAATGAGCAGTTCTTC. Translation gives CASSPLAGGGNEQFF.

The chain couples TRBV30 to TRBJ1-2; a weak D match, TRBD1 (6 bases). This CDR3 has 14 residues. Germline CDR1 GTSNPN, CDR2 SVGIG (reference sequence). V was trimmed by 4 bases and J by 5 bases, leaving 17 bases between them. CDR3 nucleotides: TGTGCCTGGATTGTCCCCGACAGGCTTTATGGCTACACCTTC. Translating gives CAWIVPDRLYGYTF. The full variable domain, its missing parts supplied by reference TRBV30 and TRBJ1-2, is SQTIHQWPATLVQPVGSPLSLECTVEGTSNPNLYWYRQAAGRGLQLLFYSVGIGQISSEVPQNLSASRPQDRQFILSSKKLLLSDSGFYLCAWIVPDRLYGYTFGSGTRLTVV.

The rearrangement links TRBV5-4 to TRBJ1-5; TRBD1 agrees at 8 bases. J gave up 5 bases and V 0 bases, and 4 bases lay outside the gene matches. CDR3 length equals 15 residues. Per the germline V gene, CDR1 is SGHNT and CDR2 is YYREEE (reference sequence). CDR3 amino acids: CASSLGPGGDQPQHF. In DNA form, the CDR3 reads TGTGCCAGCAGCTTGGGTCCAGGGGGCGATCAGCCCCAGCATTTT. Supplemented by reference TRBV5-4 and TRBJ1-5, the full variable domain reads ETGVTQSPTHLIKTRGQQVTLRCSSQSGHNTVSWYQQALGQGPQFIFQYYREEENGRGNFPPRFSGLQFPNYSSELNVNALELDDSALYLCASSLGPGGDQPQHFGDGTRLSIL.

The genes are TRBV6-5 and TRBJ1-2; 7 bases are shared with TRBD1. This CDR3 has 12 amino acids. Germline assignment: CDR1 MNHEY and CDR2 SVGAGI. V dropped 9 bases and J dropped 4; count of bases not matched to a gene: 5. This chain's CDR3 is CASSRTGYGYTF. In DNA, the CDR3 is TGTGCCAGTTCTCGGACAGGCTATGGCTACACCTTC.

The chain is built from TRBV6-6 and TRBJ2-7; TRBD2 is a possible D gene (6 bases). This CDR3 contains 13 residues. The V end lost 6 bases, the J end lost 5 bases, and 14 bases lay between the germline ends. Germline V gene sequence: CDR1 MNHNY, CDR2 SVGAGI (reference sequence). The CDR3 region is CASSPRGYNEQYF. As DNA, the CDR3 is TGTGCCAGCAGCCCGCGGGGCTATAACGAGCAGTACTTC.

The chain has TRBV10-3 and TRBJ1-5, with 11 bases identical to TRBD1. V gave up 4 bases and J gave up 3 bases; unmatched junction bases: 2. The CDR3 is 15 residues long. Germline lookup yields CDR1 ENHRY and CDR2 SYGVKD. The CDR3 bases are TGTGCCATCAGTGGGGACAGGGGGTTCAATCAGCCCCAGCATTTT. Translating it yields CAISGDRGFNQPQHF.

V gene TRBV11-2 combines with J gene TRBJ1-6; possible D gene TRBD1, 5 bases. The germline V and J ends were trimmed by 5 bases and 7 bases, with 18 bases remaining between them. The CDR3 runs to 16 residues. Germline V CDR1 and CDR2: SGHAT, FQNNGV. In DNA, the CDR3 is TGTGCCAGCAGCGGGAAGACAGAAACTTGGAATTCACCCCTCCACTTT. Residues: CASSGKTETWNSPLHF.

The chain has TRBV27 and TRBJ1-1; 7 nucleotides align to TRBD1. V was clipped by 2 bases and J by 2 bases; unmatched bases: 5. CDR1 and CDR2 from the germline V gene are MNHEY and SMNVEV (reference sequence). The CDR3 covers 15 residues. The CDR3 region has the DNA TGTGCCAGCAGTTTAGAGTGGACAGGTAACACTGAAGCTTTCTTT. This encodes CASSLEWTGNTEAFF.

The DNA for the CDR3 is TGTGCCAGCAGCTTGGACGGGACAGGGGACAACTATGGCTACACCTTC. It yields the protein CASSLDGTGDNYGYTF. This rearrangement joins TRBV5-6 to TRBJ1-2, with 10 bases fitting TRBD1. This CDR3 contains 16 residues. Germline V gives CDR1 SGHDT, CDR2 YYEEEE. V was pared by 0 bases and J by 2 bases, with 4 bases of the junction left unmatched.